These T cell receptor beta chains were read from a single sample in a study of vaccination effects on CD4 cells after COVID-19. Their specific antigens are unknown. Here immunoSEQ multiplex PCR was the method, and the copy in TCRdb shows in-frame clones only, minus some. The sample shows 55,000 or so clones, around three quarters of them seen only once. The sequences come from CD4+ T cells from PBMCs cultured with HIV peptides, collected before COVID-19 vaccination. All receptors derive from a human donor who had a prior SARS-CoV-2 infection. Each CDR3 is given with its conserved first and last residue. A D gene is named only where the DNA matches it firmly. The size field is filled for only some rows; it gives once, few, many or a size class.

J gene	clone size	D gene	V gene	CDR3 DNA	CDR3 protein
TRBJ2-3	-	-	TRBV11-3	TGTGCCAGCAGCTTTCTAGCTCTCCGCACAGATACGCAGTATTTT	CASSFLALRTDTQYF
TRBJ2-1	few	TRBD2	TRBV19	TGTGCCAGTAGCGCTAGCGGGAGTCGTTCCGGTGAGCAGTTCTTC	CASSASGSRSGEQFF
TRBJ1-5	-	-	TRBV30	TGTGCCTGGAGTTGGGGTCGTAGCAATCAGCCCCAGCATTTT	CAWSWGRSNQPQHF
TRBJ1-5	-	-	TRBV28	TGTGCCAGCAGGGTTTACGATCAGCCCCAGCATTTT	CASRVYDQPQHF
TRBJ2-5	-	-	TRBV10-3	TGTGCCATCAGTGAGTCTAAAAACATCCAAGAGACCCAGTACTTC	CAISESKNIQETQYF
TRBJ2-1	few	TRBD2	TRBV27	TGTGCCAGCAGTTTAGCTAGCGGCCGAGGTCCTGTGAACAATGAGCAGTTCTTC	CASSLASGRGPVNNEQFF
TRBJ2-1	-	TRBD2	TRBV10-3	TGTGCCATCAGGGAAACTAGCGGGGGGTCCAATGAGCAGTTCTTC	CAIRETSGGSNEQFF
TRBJ2-7	-	-	TRBV9	TGTGCCAGCAGCGTAGGGCCCAACTACGAGCAGTACTTC	CASSVGPNYEQYF
TRBJ1-6	many	-	TRBV19	TGTGCCAGTCAGGGGACTTATAATTCACCCCTCCACTTT	CASQGTYNSPLHF
TRBJ1-2	-	-	TRBV29-1	TGCAGCGCCAAGGCCCAGGGTGGTTATGGCTACACCTTC	CSAKAQGGYGYTF
TRBJ1-1	once	-	TRBV10-3	TGTGCCATCAGTGAGTCTGTAGGAGACGCTTTCTTT	CAISESVGDAFF
TRBJ1-1	-	-	TRBV7-2	TGTGCCAGCAGCTTAGAGGGCGGATTGAACACTGAAGCTTTCTTT	CASSLEGGLNTEAFF
TRBJ1-4	-	-	TRBV6-6	TGTGCCAGCAGTTACATTAGGAGAAATGAAAAACTGTTTTTT	CASSYIRRNEKLFF
TRBJ2-1	few	TRBD1	TRBV5-4	TGTGCCAGCAGCCCCGGGACAGGGAGGGACAATGAGCAGTTCTTC	CASSPGTGRDNEQFF
TRBJ2-2	-	-	TRBV11-3	TGTGCCAGCAGCCCCTTGAGCGGGGAGCTGTTTTTT	CASSPLSGELFF
TRBJ2-7	-	TRBD2	TRBV7-2	TGTGCCAGCAGCCCGGACCTACTAAGCGGGGGCTCCTACGAGCAGTACTTC	CASSPDLLSGGSYEQYF
TRBJ2-5	few	TRBD2	TRBV30	TGTGCCTGGACACGAGGACTAGCGGGAGAGACCCAGTACTTC	CAWTRGLAGETQYF
TRBJ2-5	-	-	TRBV7-2	TGTGCCAGCAGCTCTCAGGGGGGGGAATCGGAGACCCAGTACTTC	CASSSQGGESETQYF
TRBJ2-7	-	-	TRBV4-1	TGCGCCAGCAGCCAGTATGACAGGGAGGATCTCTACGAGCAGTACTTC	CASSQYDREDLYEQYF
TRBJ1-2	-	TRBD1	TRBV27	TGTGCCAGCAGTCCCCAGGGGGCCCACTATGGCTACACCTTC	CASSPQGAHYGYTF
TRBJ2-7	-	TRBD2	TRBV9	TGTGCCAGCCACGGGGGGTCCTTCGGCGAGCAGTACTTC	CASHGGSFGEQYF
TRBJ2-7	-	TRBD2	TRBV7-2	TGTGCCAGCAGCTTAGCGTCTGCGGGAGAATCCTACGAGCAGTACTTC	CASSLASAGESYEQYF
TRBJ2-3	-	TRBD2	TRBV30	TGTGCCTGGGCGGGAGGGCCGACAGATACGCAGTATTTT	CAWAGGPTDTQYF
TRBJ2-5	-	-	TRBV9	TGTGCCAGCAGCGTCCGGGGGTGGCAAGAGACCCAGTACTTC	CASSVRGWQETQYF
TRBJ2-5	-	-	TRBV5-1	TGCGCCAGCAGCTTGTATCCCGGGGGACAGCCAGAGACCCAGTACTTC	CASSLYPGGQPETQYF
TRBJ2-3	-	TRBD2	TRBV4-1	TGCGCCAGCAGCCTGCGGGGGGGCTTGTCAGATACGCAGTATTTT	CASSLRGGLSDTQYF
TRBJ1-2	-	-	TRBV12-3/TRBV12-4	TGTGCCAGCAGCCCAAAACTCCGGGGCTACACCTTC	CASSPKLRGYTF
TRBJ2-7	-	-	TRBV2	TGTGCCAGCAGTCCCCAGGATTACGAGCAGTACTTC	CASSPQDYEQYF
TRBJ2-2	-	-	TRBV30	TGTGCCTGGAGTACACCTGAAGGGATTCCCGGGGAGCTGTTTTTT	CAWSTPEGIPGELFF